These T cell receptor beta chains were read from a single sample in a study of Ad26.COV2.S vaccination and SARS-CoV-2 variants. Clones were read by immunoSEQ multiplex PCR, and TCRdb kept only the in-frame ones, dropping some. The table lists about 440,000 clones, 90% of them singletons, with around 4.5% in the top ten. Sequenced here: peripheral blood, sampled in a trial of Ad26.COV2.S vaccine versus placebo. The receptors were gathered from a person between 18 and 65 years old who received the Ad26.COV2.S COVID-19 vaccine or a placebo. The CDR3 runs from the conserved cysteine through the conserved F or W. Each record gives: D gene, clone size, V gene, J gene, CDR3 protein, CDR3 DNA. D genes are given only for firm matches. Rows give clone size only sometimes, using once, few, many, or a class for an expanded clone.

TRBD2	once	TRBV5-6	TRBJ2-3	CASSPETGLAGDTQYF	TGTGCCAGCAGCCCCGAGACAGGACTAGCGGGAGATACGCAGTATTTT
-	-	TRBV19	TRBJ1-1	CASSNTEAFF	TGTGCCAGTAGTAACACTGAAGCTTTCTTT
TRBD2	once	TRBV7-9	TRBJ2-1	CASSFGGRGFEQFF	TGTGCCAGCAGCTTCGGCGGGAGGGGTTTTGAGCAGTTCTTC
-	-	TRBV15	TRBJ1-1	CATSRVTGKNTEAFF	TGTGCCACCAGCAGAGTGACTGGGAAGAACACTGAAGCTTTCTTT
TRBD2	-	TRBV7-2	TRBJ2-7	CASSFLTSGSYEQYF	TGTGCCAGCAGCTTCCTGACTAGCGGGAGTTACGAGCAGTACTTC
-	few	TRBV10-3	TRBJ2-1	CAISEGNEQFF	TGTGCCATCAGTGAGGGAAATGAGCAGTTCTTC
TRBD1	-	TRBV6-5	TRBJ2-7	CASSYGGQGSYEQYF	TGTGCCAGCAGTTACGGAGGACAGGGGTCCTACGAGCAGTACTTC
-	-	TRBV5-1	TRBJ1-1	CASSLQAAELTEAFF	TGCGCCAGCAGCCTGCAGGCGGCCGAGCTCACTGAAGCTTTCTTT
-	-	TRBV6-2/TRBV6-3	TRBJ1-5	CASSYLWGQPQHF	TGTGCCAGCAGTTACCTTTGGGGTCAGCCCCAGCATTTT
-	once	TRBV2	TRBJ2-7	CASRSVGEQYF	TGTGCCAGCAGATCCGTGGGAGAGCAGTACTTC
-	-	TRBV6-2/TRBV6-3	TRBJ1-4	CASSSRTVNEKLFF	TGTGCCAGCAGTTCCCGGACGGTTAATGAAAAACTGTTTTTT
TRBD1	few	TRBV24-1	TRBJ1-5	CATSEPGQDQPQHF	TGTGCCACCAGTGAACCCGGACAGGATCAGCCCCAGCATTTT
-	-	TRBV29-1	TRBJ1-5	CSVGQLNQPQHF	TGCAGCGTTGGACAGCTCAATCAGCCCCAGCATTTT
-	-	TRBV6-5	TRBJ2-3	CASSYTPLTDTQYF	TGTGCCAGCAGTTATACCCCCCTCACAGATACGCAGTATTTT
-	-	TRBV28	TRBJ1-2	CASSPTGLGYGYTF	TGTGCCAGCAGTCCTACAGGTCTCGGTTATGGCTACACCTTC
-	-	TRBV7-2	TRBJ1-6	CASSLEAGLNSPLHF	TGTGCCAGCAGCTTGGAGGCTGGACTTAATTCACCCCTCCACTTT
-	-	TRBV7-6	TRBJ1-5	CASSPGRAGRSQPQHF	TGTGCCAGCAGCCCAGGGAGGGCGGGGAGATCTCAGCCCCAGCATTTT
-	-	TRBV7-2	TRBJ2-1	CASSLGVWDPQFF	TGTGCCAGCAGCTTAGGAGTGTGGGACCCCCAGTTCTTC
TRBD2	-	TRBV7-9	TRBJ2-7	CASSLGGLAGGPPGEQYF	TGTGCCAGCAGCTTAGGGGGACTAGCGGGAGGGCCTCCCGGCGAGCAGTACTTC
-	-	TRBV7-9	TRBJ2-7	CASSSSPGGDEQYF	TGTGCCAGCAGCTCGTCCCCGGGGGGCGACGAGCAGTACTTC
-	-	TRBV28	TRBJ2-1	CASSLSRNEQFF	TGTGCCAGCAGTTTATCCCGCAATGAGCAGTTCTTC
-	-	TRBV7-6	TRBJ2-3	CASSLAGVDTQYF	TGTGCCAGCAGCTTAGCGGGGGTGGATACGCAGTATTTT
TRBD1	-	TRBV15	TRBJ2-3	CATSSPLGRGQGTDTQYF	TGTGCCACCAGCTCCCCTCTCGGCCGCGGACAGGGAACAGATACGCAGTATTTT
TRBD2	-	TRBV24-1	TRBJ2-1	CATSFEEGLAGERNEQFF	TGTGCCACCAGTTTCGAAGAGGGTCTAGCGGGAGAACGCAATGAGCAGTTCTTC
TRBD1	-	TRBV28	TRBJ2-7	CASSLPRQGYEQYF	TGTGCCAGCAGTTTGCCGCGACAGGGTTACGAGCAGTACTTC
TRBD2	-	TRBV2	TRBJ2-7	CATIEREGPYEQYF	TGTGCCACCATAGAGCGGGAGGGCCCTTACGAGCAGTACTTC
-	-	TRBV18	TRBJ2-3	CASSPFEGADTQYF	TGTGCCAGCTCACCATTTGAGGGTGCAGATACGCAGTATTTT
-	-	TRBV5-6	TRBJ1-1	CASSFGTGNTEAFF	TGTGCCAGCAGCTTCGGTACAGGGAACACTGAAGCTTTCTTT
-	-	TRBV5-4	TRBJ1-1	CASSLGVAMNTEAFF	TGTGCCAGCAGCTTGGGTGTGGCTATGAACACTGAAGCTTTCTTT
-	once	TRBV5-1	TRBJ2-3	CASSLGWADRTDTQYF	TGCGCCAGCAGCTTGGGGTGGGCAGATCGCACAGATACGCAGTATTTT
-	-	TRBV7-2	TRBJ2-3	CASSLVGGVDTQYF	TGTGCCAGCAGCTTAGTGGGAGGAGTGGATACGCAGTATTTT
-	-	TRBV29-1	TRBJ2-7	CSVRVAYEQYF	TGCAGCGTTCGAGTGGCCTACGAGCAGTACTTC
TRBD1	-	TRBV25-1	TRBJ1-5	CATQGAGSNQPQHF	TGTGCCACTCAGGGGGCGGGAAGCAATCAGCCCCAGCATTTT
-	-	TRBV12-5	TRBJ2-2	CASGKDTGELFF	TGTGCCAGTGGTAAGGACACCGGGGAGCTGTTTTTT
-	-	TRBV30	TRBJ2-7	CAWRGGYEQYF	TGTGCCTGGAGAGGGGGTTACGAGCAGTACTTC
-	-	TRBV30	TRBJ1-4	CAWNKLGDTSTNEKLFF	TGTGCCTGGAACAAACTAGGAGATACTTCAACTAATGAAAAACTGTTTTTT
-	-	TRBV7-8	TRBJ1-2	CASSFGQRNYGYTF	TGTGCCAGCAGCTTCGGACAGAGGAACTATGGCTACACCTTC
-	-	TRBV27	TRBJ1-4	CASSLFTGTNEKLFF	TGTGCCAGCAGTTTATTTACCGGCACTAATGAAAAACTGTTTTTT
TRBD2	once	TRBV5-1	TRBJ2-3	CASSSSGRHTDTQYF	TGCGCCAGCAGCTCTAGCGGGAGGCACACAGATACGCAGTATTTT
-	-	TRBV7-9	TRBJ1-5	CASSLSNSNQPQHF	TGTGCCAGCAGCTTAAGTAATAGCAATCAGCCCCAGCATTTT
-	-	TRBV10-3	TRBJ1-1	CAISDIRGPFGAFF	TGTGCCATCAGTGATATCAGAGGCCCATTTGGGGCTTTCTTT
-	-	TRBV6-1	TRBJ2-7	CASSVRLRGTLWYEQYF	TGTGCCAGCAGTGTGCGACTTAGGGGGACGCTATGGTACGAGCAGTACTTC
TRBD2	-	TRBV11-3	TRBJ2-2	CASSLGLAGITVGELFF	TGTGCCAGCAGCTTAGGCCTAGCGGGGATTACTGTCGGGGAGCTGTTTTTT
-	-	TRBV5-1	TRBJ2-2	CASSVSVGSGELFF	TGCGCCAGCAGCGTATCGGTGGGGTCCGGGGAGCTGTTTTTT
TRBD1	-	TRBV6-1	TRBJ2-2	CASSELGQGMNTGELFF	TGTGCCAGCAGTGAGCTGGGACAGGGGATGAACACCGGGGAGCTGTTTTTT
-	-	TRBV24-1	TRBJ2-7	CATSALTGSSYEQYF	TGTGCCACCAGTGCCTTGACAGGTTCTTCCTACGAGCAGTACTTC
TRBD1	-	TRBV6-5	TRBJ2-7	CASSLQTGTGGEQYF	TGTGCCAGCAGCCTTCAAACCGGGACAGGGGGCGAGCAGTACTTC
-	-	TRBV19	TRBJ1-1	CASTIGRTEAFF	TGTGCCAGTACTATAGGGCGAACTGAAGCTTTCTTT